This T cell receptor (beta chain) was recorded in a study of blood T cells in healthy people across ages. Study observations and caveats: In long-lived donors, naive CD4+ cell counts and diversity exceeded those of aged donors. With age, beta diversity per million T cells declined roughly linearly, significantly by 30 to 40.

Sample-barcoded 5' priming and a J-beta primer mix drove a second PCR of 7 to 11 cycles. TCRdb itself ran the 5' RACE reads through MiXCR, one entry per CDR3 protein. The sample has roughly 1.5 million distinct CDR3 sequences, roughly two fifths seen once. RNA extraction gave at least 5.5 micrograms of total RNA per sample. This clonotype was counted a few times. Its matching antigen is unknown. This clonotype was sampled from a woman between 18 and 29 years old in good health. Sequences were obtained from blood.

CDR3 sequence: CASSPTVIMSYEQYF. In DNA form, the CDR3 reads TGTGCCAGCAGTCCGACAGTTATTATGTCCTACGAGCAGTACTTC. This chain joins TRBV28 and TRBJ2-7, with D possibly matching TRBD1 (5 bases). Trimming left V 5 bases short and J 1 base short, with 15 bases between. The CDR3 has 15 residues. Germline V CDR1 and CDR2: MDHEN, SYDVKM.